The 10 T cell receptor beta chains listed next were all sequenced from one sample in a study of cytomegalovirus exposure and HLA in healthy donors. The PCR had 60 Vbeta and 13 Jbeta primers. Assay: immunoSEQ multiplex PCR; the TCRdb copy retains only in-frame clones and omits some. The sample carries around 110,000 clones, over 70% recorded once. The sequencing input was PBMCs. Receptor source: a man aged 25 to 40 in good health and CMV-seronegative.

V and J are TRBV5-1 and TRBJ2-1; 11 bases map to TRBD2. Looked up from germline, CDR1 is SGHRS and CDR2 is YFSETQ. V lost 8 bases and J lost 0; bases outside the gene matches: 10. This CDR3 is 17 amino acids long. CDR3 amino acids: CASQTSGSASSYNEQFF. DNA of the CDR3: TGCGCCAGTCAAACTAGCGGGAGCGCTAGCTCCTACAATGAGCAGTTCTTC.

The chain is built from TRBV2 and TRBJ2-7, with TRBD1 identical over 7 bases. The CDR3 length is 15 residues. J gave up 1 base and V 6 bases, and 9 bases lay outside the gene matches. Germline V lookup: CDR1 SNHLY, CDR2 FYNNEI. The CDR3, as DNA: TGTGCCAGCAGCCCCCGGGACAGCGGATCCTACGAGCAGTACTTC. As protein: CASSPRDSGSYEQYF.

This chain's CDR3 is CATRAGANSYEQYF. For the CDR3, the DNA is TGTGCCACCAGAGCGGGGGCGAACTCCTACGAGCAGTACTTC. This chain joins TRBV10-3 and TRBJ2-7; 8 positions agree with TRBD2. This CDR3 has 14 amino acids. Germline lookup yields CDR1 ENHRY and CDR2 SYGVKD. Trimming cost V 10 bases and J 0 bases; bases outside gene matches: 8.

This clone has a single count. This sequence joins TRBV12-5 and TRBJ2-5; TRBD1 is a possible D gene (5 bases). Germline V gene data show CDR1 as LGHNT and CDR2 as FRNRAP. The V and J ends lost 0 bases and 4 bases respectively, with 9 bases between them. The CDR3 contains 14 residues. The CDR3, as DNA: TGTGCTAGTGGTTTGGTCGACAGTGGAGAGACCCAGTACTTC. Translation gives CASGLVDSGETQYF.

The chain joins TRBV15 to TRBJ2-7; 7 bases match TRBD1. V lost 0 bases, J lost 4 bases, and 3 bases stayed unmatched. CDR1 is LNHNV, CDR2 YYDKDF, per germline (reference sequence). The CDR3 has 14 residues. This CDR3 reads CATSREGGLYEQYF. Here the CDR3 DNA reads TGTGCCACCAGCAGAGAAGGGGGCCTGTACGAGCAGTACTTC.

A few counts support this clone. A read error may produce the germline difference seen at one junction end. V gene TRBV6-6 combines with J gene TRBJ2-5, with 7 bases fitting TRBD2. TRBJ2-7 explains the end of the DNA better; the J call may be wrong. This CDR3 spans 15 amino acids. Per germline, CDR1 MNHNY and CDR2 SVGAGI (reference sequence). This CDR3 reads CASTYPGTGGYEQYF. The CDR3 bases are TGTGCCAGCACTTACCCCGGGACGGGGGGATACGAGCAGTACTTC.

The chain joins TRBV5-6 to TRBJ2-7; possibly TRBD2 for D (6 bases). V lost 4 bases to trimming and J lost 0 bases, with 14 bases between them. The CDR3 is made up of 15 amino acids. Looked up from germline, CDR1 is SGHDT and CDR2 is YYEEEE. The CDR3 DNA is TGTGCCAGCAGCCCCGGCGGGGCGAACTCCTACGAGCAGTACTTC. It translates to CASSPGGANSYEQYF.

A note on this clone: The junction and the germline gene differ at one end; a read error may be behind it. The J gene is TRBJ2-7, the V gene TRBV7-7, with 7 bases fitting TRBD2. This CDR3 contains 14 residues. In germline, CDR1 is SSHAT, CDR2 FNYEAQ (reference sequence). CDR3 protein: CASSLGGGGYEQYF. The CDR3 region has the DNA TGTGCTAGCAGCTTAGGTGGCGGGGGCTACGAGCAGTACTTC.

The chain combines TRBV29-1 with TRBJ2-3; 16 bases are a match to TRBD2. Germline V CDR1 and CDR2: SQVTM, ANQGSEA. This CDR3 comprises 17 residues. With V trimmed by 1 base and J by 5 bases, 6 bases remained unmatched. DNA of the CDR3: TGCAGCGTTGAAGGGGGGACTAGCGGGAGGGCAATAGATACGCAGTATTTT. It encodes CSVEGGTSGRAIDTQYF.

The chain uses TRBV7-6 and TRBJ2-2; the D gene is possibly TRBD2 (7 bases). The length of the CDR3 is 17 residues. Germline V gene lookup returns CDR1 SGHVS and CDR2 FNYEAQ. The V and J ends lost 5 bases and 3 bases respectively, with 19 bases between them. CDR3 loop: CASSPPFGGRDTGELFF. DNA for the CDR3: TGTGCCAGCAGCCCTCCCTTCGGGGGGCGTGACACCGGGGAGCTGTTTTTT. Together with reference TRBV7-6 and TRBJ2-2, the CDR3 gives the full variable domain: GAGVSQSPRYKVTKRGQDVALRCDPISGHVSLYWYRQALGQGPEFLTYFNYEAQQDKSGLPNDRFSAERPEGSISTLTIQRTEQRDSAMYRCASSPPFGGRDTGELFFGEGSRLTVL.